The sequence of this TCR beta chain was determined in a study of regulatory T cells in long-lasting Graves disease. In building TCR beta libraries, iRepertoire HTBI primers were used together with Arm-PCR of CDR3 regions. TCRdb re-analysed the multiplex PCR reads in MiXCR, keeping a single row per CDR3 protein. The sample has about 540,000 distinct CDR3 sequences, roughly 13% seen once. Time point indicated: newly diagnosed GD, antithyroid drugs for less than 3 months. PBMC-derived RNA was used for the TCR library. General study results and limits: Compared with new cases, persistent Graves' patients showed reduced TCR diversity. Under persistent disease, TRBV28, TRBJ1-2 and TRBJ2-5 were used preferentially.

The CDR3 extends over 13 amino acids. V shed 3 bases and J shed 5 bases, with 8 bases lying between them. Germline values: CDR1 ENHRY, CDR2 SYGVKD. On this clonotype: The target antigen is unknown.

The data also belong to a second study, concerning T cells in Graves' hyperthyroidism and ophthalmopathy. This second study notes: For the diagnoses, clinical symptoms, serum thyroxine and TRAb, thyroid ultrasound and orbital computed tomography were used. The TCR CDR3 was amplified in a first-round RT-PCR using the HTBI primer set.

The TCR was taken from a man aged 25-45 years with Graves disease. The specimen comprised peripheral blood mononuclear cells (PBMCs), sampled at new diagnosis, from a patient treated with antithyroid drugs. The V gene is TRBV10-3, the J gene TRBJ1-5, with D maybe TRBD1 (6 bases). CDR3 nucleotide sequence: TGTGCCATCAGTGACGGGGGCTATCAGCCCCAGCATTTT. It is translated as CAISDGGYQPQHF.